The count of the clone carrying this T cell receptor beta chain is one. The data were obtained in a study of blood T cells in healthy people across ages. The CDR3 is 14 residues long. V lost 3 bases and J lost 12, with 21 bases in between. Germline V CDR1 and CDR2: SGDLS, YYNGEE. A second PCR of about 7 to 11 cycles used a sample-barcoded 5' primer and a J-beta primer mix. TCRdb redid the calling of the 5' RACE reads with MiXCR, one entry per CDR3 protein. The sample holds approximately 940,000 distinct CDR3 sequences, around 49% seen once. This chain joins TRBV9 and TRBJ1-2, with D possibly TRBD1 on 6 matching bases. This receptor was obtained from a man aged 25 to 40 in good health. The specimen was blood. CDR3 in amino acids: CASSADTRGGNDTF. CDR3 coding DNA: TGTGCCAGCAGCGCAGACACCAGGGGAGGGAACGACACCTTC.